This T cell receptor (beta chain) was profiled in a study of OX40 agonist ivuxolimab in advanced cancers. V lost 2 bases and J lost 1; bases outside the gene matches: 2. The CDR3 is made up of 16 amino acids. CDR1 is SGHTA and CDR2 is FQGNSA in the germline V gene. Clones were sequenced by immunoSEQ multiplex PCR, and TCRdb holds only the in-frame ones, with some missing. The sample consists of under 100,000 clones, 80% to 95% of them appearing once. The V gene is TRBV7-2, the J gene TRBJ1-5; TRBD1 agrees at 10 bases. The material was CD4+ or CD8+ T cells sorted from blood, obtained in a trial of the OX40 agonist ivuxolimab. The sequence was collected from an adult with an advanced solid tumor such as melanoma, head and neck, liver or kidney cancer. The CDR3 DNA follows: TGTGCCAGCAGCTTACCGGACAGGGGGAGCAATCAGCCCCAGCATTTT. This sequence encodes CASSLPDRGSNQPQHF.